The 25 T cell receptor beta chains below were found in one sample sequenced in a study of blood T cell repertoires in COVID-19. Generated by immunoSEQ multiplex PCR, the TCRdb table keeps only in-frame clones and is missing some. The data contain about 87,000 clones, about 90% of them singletons. Sequenced: peripheral blood. These receptors were obtained from a man older than 75 with acute or convalescent COVID-19.

The V and J genes are TRBV12-3 or TRBV12-4 and TRBJ1-1; D is unclear. CDR3 length: 12 amino acids. V was clipped by 2 bases and J by 7 bases, with 8 bases between them. In DNA form, the CDR3 reads TGTGCCAGCAGTTTAACCACAGTTGAAGCTTTCTTT. Translation: CASSLTTVEAFF.

This chain connects TRBV5-4 to TRBJ2-5; possible D gene TRBD2, 6 bases. Deletions cut 4 bases from V and 1 base from J, with 14 bases between. The CDR3 is made up of 15 amino acids. CDR1 is SGHNT and CDR2 is YYREEE in the germline V gene (reference sequence). CDR3 bases: TGTGCCAGCAGCCCTGGGACTGTGGGCCAAGAGACCCAGTACTTC. Amino acid sequence: CASSPGTVGQETQYF.

This clone was counted a single time. V and J are TRBV3-1 (or the pseudogene TRBV3-2) and TRBJ1-2, with TRBD1 identical over 11 bases. This CDR3 is built from 15 residues. The V gene end was trimmed by 3 bases and the J gene end by 6 bases; junction bases not matched to a gene: 6. Germline assignment: CDR1 LGHDT and CDR2 YNNKEL (reference sequence). The CDR3 protein is CASSHRGTGGDGYTF. The DNA for the CDR3 is TGTGCCAGCAGCCACCGCGGGACAGGGGGGGATGGCTACACCTTC.

J is TRBJ2-5 and V is TRBV7-2; D may be TRBD2 (6 bases). Germline V gene lookup returns CDR1 SGHTA and CDR2 FQGNSA. Trimming pared 1 base from V and 3 bases from J, leaving 12 bases between. The CDR3 totals 15 residues. The CDR3 reads CASSLGGTGEETQYF. The DNA of the CDR3 is TGTGCCAGCAGCTTAGGGGGGACTGGGGAAGAGACCCAGTACTTC.

J is TRBJ1-1 and V is TRBV7-9, with unresolved D. Looked up from germline, CDR1 is SEHNR and CDR2 is FQNEAQ (reference sequence). This CDR3 is 13 amino acids long. V was clipped by 1 base and J by 5 bases, with 8 bases between them. CDR3 protein: CASSLGAGTEAFF. The DNA of the CDR3 is TGTGCCAGCAGCTTAGGAGCGGGGACTGAAGCTTTCTTT.

The V call is TRBV30, the J call TRBJ2-6, with 9 bases matching TRBD1. With V trimmed by 3 bases and J by 2 bases, 2 bases remained unmatched. Germline loops: CDR1 GTSNPN, CDR2 SVGIG (reference sequence). The CDR3 extends over 15 amino acids. The CDR3 protein is CAWRGDRAGANVLTF. In DNA form, the CDR3 reads TGTGCCTGGAGGGGGGACAGGGCTGGGGCCAACGTCCTGACTTTC.

The rearrangement links TRBV29-1 to TRBJ1-1; tentatively, D is TRBD1 (5 bases). Germline CDR1 is SQVTM and CDR2 is ANQGSEA. V was cut by 4 bases and J by 0 bases, with 15 bases left in between. There are 15 residues in the CDR3. CDR3 sequence: CSVVGQDLLNTEAFF. DNA of the CDR3: TGCAGCGTTGTGGGGCAGGACCTTTTGAACACTGAAGCTTTCTTT.

J is TRBJ2-1 and V is TRBV20-1; D remains ambiguous. CDR1 and CDR2 (germline): DFQATT, SNEGSKA (reference sequence). The CDR3 runs to 11 residues. Trimming cost V 4 bases and J 5 bases, with 6 bases left between them. The CDR3 here is CSATVHNEQFF. CDR3 sequence (DNA): TGCAGTGCTACAGTACACAATGAGCAGTTCTTC.

This sequence joins TRBV19 and TRBJ2-7; TRBD1 agrees at 8 bases. Germline CDR1 reads LNHDA; CDR2 reads SQIVND (reference sequence). The CDR3 is 13 amino acids. After removal of 6 bases from V and 1 base from J, the junction contained 2 bases not matched to a gene. The CDR3 loop reads CASRRTGSYEQYF. As DNA, the CDR3 is TGTGCCAGTAGGCGGACAGGGTCCTACGAGCAGTACTTC.

As to this clone: At one end the junction does not follow the germline gene, possibly because of a read error. This chain uses TRBV29-1 with TRBJ2-5; tentatively, D is TRBD2 (6 bases). The CDR3 covers 13 residues. Germline V gives CDR1 SQVTM, CDR2 ANQGSEA. The CDR3 region has the DNA TGCAGCGTTCAAGAGCCAGCGGGAGAGACCCAGTACTTC. Residues: CSVQEPAGETQYF.

This clone was recorded a few times. The rearrangement links TRBV3-1 (or the pseudogene TRBV3-2) to TRBJ1-6; 7 bases line up with TRBD1. CDR1 and CDR2 from the germline V gene are LGHDT and YNNKEL (reference sequence). V lost 4 bases and J lost 7; bases outside the gene matches: 4. The CDR3 sequence is 14 residues long. The CDR3 coding sequence is TGTGCCAGCAGCCCCGGGACAGAGAATTCACCCCTCCACTTT. The encoded protein is CASSPGTENSPLHF.

This rearrangement joins TRBV7-9 to TRBJ1-1, with D unclear. This CDR3 has 13 residues. CDR1 is SEHNR and CDR2 is FQNEAQ in the germline V gene (reference sequence). Trimming pared 4 bases from V and 6 bases from J, leaving 12 bases between. The CDR3, as DNA: TGTGCCAGCAGCTATGGAGGGCAAGCTGAAGCTTTCTTT. Translation: CASSYGGQAEAFF.

The gene calls are TRBV5-8 and TRBJ1-3; 10 bases are shared with TRBD1. The V segment lost 1 base and the J segment 0 bases; nucleotides outside the gene matches: 1. The germline V gene has CDR1 SGHTS and CDR2 YDEGEE. This CDR3 is 16 amino acids long. CDR3 amino acids: CASSLRQGASGNTIYF. The CDR3 DNA follows: TGTGCCAGCAGCTTGAGACAGGGGGCCTCTGGAAACACCATATATTTT. Using reference TRBV5-8 and TRBJ1-3 for the parts outside the CDR3, the full variable domain is EAGVTQSPTHLIKTRGQQATLRCSPISGHTSVYWYQQALGLGLQFLLWYDEGEERNRGNFPPRFSGRQFPNYSSELNVNALELEDSALYLCASSLRQGASGNTIYFGEGSWLTVV.

This clone was seen a single time. The chain employs TRBV11-2 and TRBJ1-3, with no clear D. V lost 1 base, J lost 0 bases, and 4 bases lay in between. The germline V gene has CDR1 SGHAT and CDR2 FQNNGV. This CDR3 comprises 14 residues. The DNA of the CDR3 is TGTGCCAGCAGCTTAGGGCACTCTGGAAACACCATATATTTT. The encoded protein is CASSLGHSGNTIYF.

The genes are TRBV5-1 and TRBJ1-2; D uncertain. V was cut by 0 bases and J by 3 bases, with 9 bases left in between. This CDR3 is built from 14 residues. In germline, CDR1 is SGHRS, CDR2 YFSETQ. The CDR3: CASSLAQVDYGYTF. The DNA for the CDR3 is TGCGCCAGCAGCTTGGCCCAGGTTGACTATGGCTACACCTTC.

V gene TRBV6-5 combines with J gene TRBJ1-3, with 7 bases fitting TRBD1. Looked up from germline, CDR1 is MNHEY and CDR2 is SVGAGI. There are 15 residues in the CDR3. After removal of 6 bases from V and 4 bases from J, the junction contained 9 bases not matched to a gene. The CDR3 sequence is CASSQDRVGGNTIYF. The CDR3 DNA reads TGTGCCAGCAGCCAAGACAGGGTAGGGGGAAACACCATATATTTT.

The V gene is TRBV10-3, the J gene TRBJ1-1; D gene ambiguous. Germline-derived CDR1 and CDR2 are ENHRY and SYGVKD. Trimming took 5 bases from V and 1 from J, leaving 11 bases between them. There are 14 residues in the CDR3. CDR3 nucleotide sequence: TGTGCCATCAGTACCTTTGCGGGGAACACTGAAGCTTTCTTT. It encodes CAISTFAGNTEAFF.

The V and J genes are TRBV2 and TRBJ2-1, with TRBD2 matching 7 bases. Germline trimming cut 6 bases from V and 2 bases from J; bases unmatched to any gene: 4. Germline CDR1 is SNHLY and CDR2 is FYNNEI. CDR3 size: 14 residues. The CDR3 DNA follows: TGTGCCAGCAGGGTAGCGGGCACCTACAATGAGCAGTTCTTC. It yields the protein CASRVAGTYNEQFF.

This chain links TRBV6-5 with TRBJ2-1; D is perhaps TRBD2 (6 bases). From germline, CDR1 is MNHEY and CDR2 SVGAGI. V was cut by 4 bases and J by 3 bases, with 16 bases left in between. The CDR3 contains 16 residues. The CDR3 region has the DNA TGTGCCAGCAGTTCTGGAGGTAGCGGACACTACAATGAGCAGTTCTTC. Translating gives CASSSGGSGHYNEQFF.

The chain couples TRBV6-2 or TRBV6-3 to TRBJ2-7; 11 bases are shared with TRBD2. CDR1 is MNHEY, CDR2 SVGEGT, per germline. The CDR3 covers 15 residues. V was pared by 5 bases and J by 3 bases, with 6 bases of the junction left unmatched. CDR3 bases: TGTGCCAGCAGTCTACTAGCGGGAGCAGGCTACGAGCAGTACTTC. Translating it yields CASSLLAGAGYEQYF.

The rearrangement links TRBV29-1 to TRBJ2-7, with 8 bases identical to TRBD1. Germline CDR1 SQVTM, CDR2 ANQGSEA. J was trimmed by 5 bases and V by 3 bases; bases with no gene match: 3. This CDR3 has 12 amino acids. CDR3 in amino acids: CSVEQGADEQYF. The CDR3 DNA reads TGCAGCGTTGAGCAGGGGGCAGACGAGCAGTACTTC.

The chain couples TRBV7-2 to TRBJ2-7; 10 bases match TRBD2. V lost 5 bases, J lost 2 bases, and 6 bases stayed unmatched. The CDR3 runs to 15 residues. Per germline, CDR1 SGHTA and CDR2 FQGNSA. The CDR3 loop reads CASSVGLAVTYEQYF. As DNA, the CDR3 is TGTGCCAGCAGCGTTGGACTAGCGGTTACCTACGAGCAGTACTTC.

The gene calls are TRBV29-1 and TRBJ1-3; possible D gene TRBD1, 6 bases. V lost 0 bases, J lost 4 bases, and 13 bases lay in between. The CDR3 spans 15 residues. CDR1 and CDR2 from the germline V gene are SQVTM and ANQGSEA. CDR3 coding DNA: TGCAGCGTTGAAGAAGTACAGGGACGAGGAAACACCATATATTTT. This translates into CSVEEVQGRGNTIYF.

The chain recombines TRBV20-1 with TRBJ2-7, with TRBD1 as a possible D gene (6 bases). The CDR3 contains 14 residues. Germline V gene lookup returns CDR1 DFQATT and CDR2 SNEGSKA (reference sequence). Trimming left V 3 bases short and J 2 bases short, with 14 bases between. Here the CDR3 reads CSASNPRGAYEQYF. DNA for the CDR3: TGCAGTGCTAGTAACCCCAGGGGAGCCTACGAGCAGTACTTC.

The V gene is TRBV19, the J gene TRBJ1-5, with 10 nucleotides matching TRBD1. The V gene end was trimmed by 2 bases and the J gene end by 8 bases; junction bases not matched to a gene: 9. The germline CDR1 and CDR2 sequences are LNHDA and SQIVND (reference sequence). The length of the CDR3 is 16 residues. The CDR3 sequence: CASSIQTGGAYKPQHF. The CDR3 coding sequence is TGTGCCAGTAGTATACAGACAGGGGGCGCTTACAAGCCCCAGCATTTT.